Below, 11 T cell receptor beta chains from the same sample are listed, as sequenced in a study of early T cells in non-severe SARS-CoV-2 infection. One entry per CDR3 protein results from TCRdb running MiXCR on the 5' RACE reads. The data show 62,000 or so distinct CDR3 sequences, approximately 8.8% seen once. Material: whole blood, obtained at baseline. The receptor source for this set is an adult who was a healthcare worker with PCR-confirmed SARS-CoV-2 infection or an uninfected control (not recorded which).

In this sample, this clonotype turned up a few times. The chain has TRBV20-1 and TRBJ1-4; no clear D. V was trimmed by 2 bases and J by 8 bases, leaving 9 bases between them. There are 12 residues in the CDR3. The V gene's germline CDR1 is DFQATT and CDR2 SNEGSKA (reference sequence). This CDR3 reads CSARPKPEKLFF. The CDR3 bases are TGCAGTGCTAGACCCAAGCCCGAAAAACTGTTTTTT.

The CDR3 loop reads CASGLGTAYEQYF. The CDR3 DNA is TGTGCCAGCGGCCTGGGGACAGCCTACGAGCAGTACTTC. V is TRBV7-9 and J is TRBJ2-7, with 7 bases identical to TRBD1. CDR1 SEHNR and CDR2 FQNEAQ come from the germline V gene (reference sequence). With 8 bases clipped from V and 2 bases from J, the junction kept 6 bases outside the gene matches. The CDR3 sequence is 13 residues long.

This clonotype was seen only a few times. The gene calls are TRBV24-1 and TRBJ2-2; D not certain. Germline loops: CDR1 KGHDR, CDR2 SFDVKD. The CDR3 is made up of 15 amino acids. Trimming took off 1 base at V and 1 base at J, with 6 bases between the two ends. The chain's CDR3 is CATSDLGRNTGELFF. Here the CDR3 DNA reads TGTGCCACCAGTGATTTAGGCCGGAACACCGGGGAGCTGTTTTTT.

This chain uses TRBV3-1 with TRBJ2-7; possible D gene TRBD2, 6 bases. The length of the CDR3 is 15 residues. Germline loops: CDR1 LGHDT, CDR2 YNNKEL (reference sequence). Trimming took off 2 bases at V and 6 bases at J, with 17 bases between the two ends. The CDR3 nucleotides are TGTGCCAGCAGCCAAATCGGGGAGGTAAAAGGCGAGCAGTACTTC. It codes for CASSQIGEVKGEQYF.

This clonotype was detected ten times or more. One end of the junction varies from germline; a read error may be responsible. CDR3 nucleotides: TGTGCTAGCAGCTTAGGTACTAGCGAAGAGACCCAGTACTTC. Protein sequence: CASSLGTSEETQYF. The chain carries TRBV7-7 and TRBJ2-5; 7 bases are shared with TRBD2. Germline CDR1 is SSHAT and CDR2 is FNYEAQ (reference sequence). This CDR3 contains 14 residues.

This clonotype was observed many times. DNA for the CDR3: TGTGCCAGCAGCTATCCCGGGACAGGGAACACCGGGGAGCTGTTTTTT. Protein: CASSYPGTGNTGELFF. The genes are TRBV7-3 and TRBJ2-2; 8 bases fit TRBD1. CDR3 length equals 16 residues. Germline CDR1 is SGHTA and CDR2 is FQGTGA. The J segment lost 1 base and the V segment lost 4 bases, leaving 5 bases of the junction unmatched. The full variable domain, completed using reference TRBV7-3 and TRBJ2-2, is GAGVSQTPSNKVTEKGKYVELRCDPISGHTALYWYRQSLGQGPEFLIYFQGTGAADDSGLPNDRFFAVRPEGSVSTLKIQRTERGDSAVYLCASSYPGTGNTGELFFGEGSRLTVL.

As DNA, the CDR3 is TGTGCCAGCAGTGACCGGGGCCAAGGGGAGCAGTACTTC. As protein: CASSDRGQGEQYF. The chain recombines TRBV2 with TRBJ2-7; D may be TRBD1 or TRBD2 (5 bases each). With 3 bases removed from V and 7 bases from J, the gap between germline ends came to 13 bases. Germline V CDR1 and CDR2: SNHLY, FYNNEI. This CDR3 region has 13 residues.

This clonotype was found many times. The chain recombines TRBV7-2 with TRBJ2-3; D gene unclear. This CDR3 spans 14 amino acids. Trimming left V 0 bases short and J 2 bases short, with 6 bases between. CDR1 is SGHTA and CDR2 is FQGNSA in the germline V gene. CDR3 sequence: CASSLAPFTDTQYF. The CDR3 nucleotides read TGTGCCAGCAGCTTAGCCCCTTTCACAGATACGCAGTATTTT.

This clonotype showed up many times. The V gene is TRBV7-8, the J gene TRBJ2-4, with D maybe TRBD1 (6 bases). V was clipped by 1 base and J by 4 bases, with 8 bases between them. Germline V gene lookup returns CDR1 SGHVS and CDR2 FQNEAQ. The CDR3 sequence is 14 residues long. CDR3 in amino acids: CASSLVQGKNIQYF. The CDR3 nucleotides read TGTGCCAGCAGCTTAGTACAGGGTAAAAACATTCAGTACTTC.

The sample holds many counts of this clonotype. CDR3 DNA sequence: TGTGCCACCAAACCAGGGGCAAACTATGGCTACACCTTC. Its translation is CATKPGANYGYTF. The V and J genes are TRBV6-6 and TRBJ1-2, with D perhaps matching TRBD1 (6 bases). V dropped 10 bases and J dropped 2 bases, with 14 bases sitting between them. In germline, CDR1 is MNHNY, CDR2 SVGAGI (reference sequence). The CDR3 runs 13 residues.

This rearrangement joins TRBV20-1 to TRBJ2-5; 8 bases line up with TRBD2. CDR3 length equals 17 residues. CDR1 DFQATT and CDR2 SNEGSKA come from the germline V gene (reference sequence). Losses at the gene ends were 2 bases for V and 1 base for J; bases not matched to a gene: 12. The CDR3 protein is CSARSLVPSGLQETQYF. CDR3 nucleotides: TGCAGTGCTAGATCACTGGTTCCTAGCGGGCTCCAAGAGACCCAGTACTTC.